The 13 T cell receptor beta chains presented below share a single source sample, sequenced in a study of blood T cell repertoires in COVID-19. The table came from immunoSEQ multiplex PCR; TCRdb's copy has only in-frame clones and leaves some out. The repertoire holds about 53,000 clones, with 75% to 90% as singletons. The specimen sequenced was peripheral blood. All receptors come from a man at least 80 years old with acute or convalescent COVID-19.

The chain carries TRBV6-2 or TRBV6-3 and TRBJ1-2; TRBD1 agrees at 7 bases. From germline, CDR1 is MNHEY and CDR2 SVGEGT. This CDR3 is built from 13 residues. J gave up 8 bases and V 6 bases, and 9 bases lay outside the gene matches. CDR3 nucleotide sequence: TGTGCCAGCAGCCGGACAGGCCGTGGGGGCTACACCTTC. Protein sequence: CASSRTGRGGYTF.

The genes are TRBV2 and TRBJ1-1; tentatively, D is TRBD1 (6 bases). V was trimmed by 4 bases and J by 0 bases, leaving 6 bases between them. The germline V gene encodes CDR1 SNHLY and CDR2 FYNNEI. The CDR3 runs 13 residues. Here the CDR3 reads CASSGDMNTEAFF. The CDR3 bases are TGTGCCAGCAGTGGGGACATGAACACTGAAGCTTTCTTT.

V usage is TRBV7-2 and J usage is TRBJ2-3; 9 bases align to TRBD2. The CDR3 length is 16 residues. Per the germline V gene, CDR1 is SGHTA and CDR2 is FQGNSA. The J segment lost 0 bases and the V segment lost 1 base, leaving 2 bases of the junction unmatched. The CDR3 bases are TGTGCCAGCAGCTTAGTGACTAGCGGAAGCACAGATACGCAGTATTTT. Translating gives CASSLVTSGSTDTQYF.

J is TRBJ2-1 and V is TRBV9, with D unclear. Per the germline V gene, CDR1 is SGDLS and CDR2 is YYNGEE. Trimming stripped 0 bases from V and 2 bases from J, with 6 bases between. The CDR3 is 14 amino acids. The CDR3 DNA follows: TGTGCCAGCAGCGTAGTTCTAACCTACAATGAGCAGTTCTTC. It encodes CASSVVLTYNEQFF.

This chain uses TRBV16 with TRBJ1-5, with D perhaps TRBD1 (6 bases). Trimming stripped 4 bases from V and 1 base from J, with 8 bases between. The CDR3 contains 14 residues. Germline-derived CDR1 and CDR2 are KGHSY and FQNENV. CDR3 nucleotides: TGTGCCAGCAGCCGACAGGCAAGCAATCAGCCCCAGCATTTT. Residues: CASSRQASNQPQHF.

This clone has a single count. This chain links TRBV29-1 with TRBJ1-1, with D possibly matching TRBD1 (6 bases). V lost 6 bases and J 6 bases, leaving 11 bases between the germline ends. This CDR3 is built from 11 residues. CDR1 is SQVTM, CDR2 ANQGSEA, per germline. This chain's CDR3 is CSVDGQSEAFF. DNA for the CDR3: TGCAGCGTGGATGGACAGTCTGAAGCTTTCTTT.

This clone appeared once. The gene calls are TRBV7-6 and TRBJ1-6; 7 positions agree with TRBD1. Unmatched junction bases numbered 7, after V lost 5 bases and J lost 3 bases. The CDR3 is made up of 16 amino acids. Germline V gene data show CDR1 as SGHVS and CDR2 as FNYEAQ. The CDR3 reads CASSPQYRGYNSPLHF. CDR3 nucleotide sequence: TGTGCCAGCAGCCCACAGTACAGGGGCTATAATTCACCCCTCCACTTT.

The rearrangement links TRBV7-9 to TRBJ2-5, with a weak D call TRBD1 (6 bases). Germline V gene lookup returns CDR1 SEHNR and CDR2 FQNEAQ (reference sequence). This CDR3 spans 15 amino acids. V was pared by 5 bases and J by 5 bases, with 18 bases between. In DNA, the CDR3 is TGTGCCAGCAGCCCTTTCTGGGGGCGTCGGGAGACCCAGTACTTC. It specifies CASSPFWGRRETQYF.

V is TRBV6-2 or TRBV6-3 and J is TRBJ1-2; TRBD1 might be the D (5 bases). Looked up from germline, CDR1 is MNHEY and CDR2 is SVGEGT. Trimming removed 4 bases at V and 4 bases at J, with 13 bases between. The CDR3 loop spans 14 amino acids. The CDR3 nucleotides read TGTGCCAGCAGTTCGCGGGGCCCTCTCTATGGCTACACCTTC. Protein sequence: CASSSRGPLYGYTF.

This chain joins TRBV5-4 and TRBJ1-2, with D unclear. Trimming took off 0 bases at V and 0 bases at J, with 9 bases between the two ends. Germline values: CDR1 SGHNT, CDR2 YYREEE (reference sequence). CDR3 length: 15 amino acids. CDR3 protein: CASSLANGANYGYTF. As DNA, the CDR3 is TGTGCCAGCAGCTTGGCGAACGGAGCTAACTATGGCTACACCTTC.

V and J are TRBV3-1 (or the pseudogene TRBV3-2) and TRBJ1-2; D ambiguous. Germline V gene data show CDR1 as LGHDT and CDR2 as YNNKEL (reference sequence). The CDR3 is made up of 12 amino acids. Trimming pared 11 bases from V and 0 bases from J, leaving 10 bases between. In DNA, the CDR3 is TGTGCCTCGAGGAGCGCTAACTATGGCTACACCTTC. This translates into CASRSANYGYTF.

CDR3 protein: CASLGGAKEQYF. The CDR3, as DNA: TGTGCCAGCCTGGGGGGGGCTAAGGAGCAGTACTTC. The chain has TRBV18 and TRBJ2-7; D might be TRBD2 (7 bases). Trimming shortened V by 8 bases and J by 7 bases, and 15 bases separated the two germline ends. The CDR3 totals 12 residues. From germline, CDR1 is KGHSH and CDR2 LQKENI.

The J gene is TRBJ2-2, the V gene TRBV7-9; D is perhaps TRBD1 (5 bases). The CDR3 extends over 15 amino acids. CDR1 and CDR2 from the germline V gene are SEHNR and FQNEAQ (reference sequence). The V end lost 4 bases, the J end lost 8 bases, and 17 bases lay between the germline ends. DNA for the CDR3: TGTGCCAGCAGCTCCCGACAGATACATGGAGGGGAGCTGTTTTTT. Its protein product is CASSSRQIHGGELFF.